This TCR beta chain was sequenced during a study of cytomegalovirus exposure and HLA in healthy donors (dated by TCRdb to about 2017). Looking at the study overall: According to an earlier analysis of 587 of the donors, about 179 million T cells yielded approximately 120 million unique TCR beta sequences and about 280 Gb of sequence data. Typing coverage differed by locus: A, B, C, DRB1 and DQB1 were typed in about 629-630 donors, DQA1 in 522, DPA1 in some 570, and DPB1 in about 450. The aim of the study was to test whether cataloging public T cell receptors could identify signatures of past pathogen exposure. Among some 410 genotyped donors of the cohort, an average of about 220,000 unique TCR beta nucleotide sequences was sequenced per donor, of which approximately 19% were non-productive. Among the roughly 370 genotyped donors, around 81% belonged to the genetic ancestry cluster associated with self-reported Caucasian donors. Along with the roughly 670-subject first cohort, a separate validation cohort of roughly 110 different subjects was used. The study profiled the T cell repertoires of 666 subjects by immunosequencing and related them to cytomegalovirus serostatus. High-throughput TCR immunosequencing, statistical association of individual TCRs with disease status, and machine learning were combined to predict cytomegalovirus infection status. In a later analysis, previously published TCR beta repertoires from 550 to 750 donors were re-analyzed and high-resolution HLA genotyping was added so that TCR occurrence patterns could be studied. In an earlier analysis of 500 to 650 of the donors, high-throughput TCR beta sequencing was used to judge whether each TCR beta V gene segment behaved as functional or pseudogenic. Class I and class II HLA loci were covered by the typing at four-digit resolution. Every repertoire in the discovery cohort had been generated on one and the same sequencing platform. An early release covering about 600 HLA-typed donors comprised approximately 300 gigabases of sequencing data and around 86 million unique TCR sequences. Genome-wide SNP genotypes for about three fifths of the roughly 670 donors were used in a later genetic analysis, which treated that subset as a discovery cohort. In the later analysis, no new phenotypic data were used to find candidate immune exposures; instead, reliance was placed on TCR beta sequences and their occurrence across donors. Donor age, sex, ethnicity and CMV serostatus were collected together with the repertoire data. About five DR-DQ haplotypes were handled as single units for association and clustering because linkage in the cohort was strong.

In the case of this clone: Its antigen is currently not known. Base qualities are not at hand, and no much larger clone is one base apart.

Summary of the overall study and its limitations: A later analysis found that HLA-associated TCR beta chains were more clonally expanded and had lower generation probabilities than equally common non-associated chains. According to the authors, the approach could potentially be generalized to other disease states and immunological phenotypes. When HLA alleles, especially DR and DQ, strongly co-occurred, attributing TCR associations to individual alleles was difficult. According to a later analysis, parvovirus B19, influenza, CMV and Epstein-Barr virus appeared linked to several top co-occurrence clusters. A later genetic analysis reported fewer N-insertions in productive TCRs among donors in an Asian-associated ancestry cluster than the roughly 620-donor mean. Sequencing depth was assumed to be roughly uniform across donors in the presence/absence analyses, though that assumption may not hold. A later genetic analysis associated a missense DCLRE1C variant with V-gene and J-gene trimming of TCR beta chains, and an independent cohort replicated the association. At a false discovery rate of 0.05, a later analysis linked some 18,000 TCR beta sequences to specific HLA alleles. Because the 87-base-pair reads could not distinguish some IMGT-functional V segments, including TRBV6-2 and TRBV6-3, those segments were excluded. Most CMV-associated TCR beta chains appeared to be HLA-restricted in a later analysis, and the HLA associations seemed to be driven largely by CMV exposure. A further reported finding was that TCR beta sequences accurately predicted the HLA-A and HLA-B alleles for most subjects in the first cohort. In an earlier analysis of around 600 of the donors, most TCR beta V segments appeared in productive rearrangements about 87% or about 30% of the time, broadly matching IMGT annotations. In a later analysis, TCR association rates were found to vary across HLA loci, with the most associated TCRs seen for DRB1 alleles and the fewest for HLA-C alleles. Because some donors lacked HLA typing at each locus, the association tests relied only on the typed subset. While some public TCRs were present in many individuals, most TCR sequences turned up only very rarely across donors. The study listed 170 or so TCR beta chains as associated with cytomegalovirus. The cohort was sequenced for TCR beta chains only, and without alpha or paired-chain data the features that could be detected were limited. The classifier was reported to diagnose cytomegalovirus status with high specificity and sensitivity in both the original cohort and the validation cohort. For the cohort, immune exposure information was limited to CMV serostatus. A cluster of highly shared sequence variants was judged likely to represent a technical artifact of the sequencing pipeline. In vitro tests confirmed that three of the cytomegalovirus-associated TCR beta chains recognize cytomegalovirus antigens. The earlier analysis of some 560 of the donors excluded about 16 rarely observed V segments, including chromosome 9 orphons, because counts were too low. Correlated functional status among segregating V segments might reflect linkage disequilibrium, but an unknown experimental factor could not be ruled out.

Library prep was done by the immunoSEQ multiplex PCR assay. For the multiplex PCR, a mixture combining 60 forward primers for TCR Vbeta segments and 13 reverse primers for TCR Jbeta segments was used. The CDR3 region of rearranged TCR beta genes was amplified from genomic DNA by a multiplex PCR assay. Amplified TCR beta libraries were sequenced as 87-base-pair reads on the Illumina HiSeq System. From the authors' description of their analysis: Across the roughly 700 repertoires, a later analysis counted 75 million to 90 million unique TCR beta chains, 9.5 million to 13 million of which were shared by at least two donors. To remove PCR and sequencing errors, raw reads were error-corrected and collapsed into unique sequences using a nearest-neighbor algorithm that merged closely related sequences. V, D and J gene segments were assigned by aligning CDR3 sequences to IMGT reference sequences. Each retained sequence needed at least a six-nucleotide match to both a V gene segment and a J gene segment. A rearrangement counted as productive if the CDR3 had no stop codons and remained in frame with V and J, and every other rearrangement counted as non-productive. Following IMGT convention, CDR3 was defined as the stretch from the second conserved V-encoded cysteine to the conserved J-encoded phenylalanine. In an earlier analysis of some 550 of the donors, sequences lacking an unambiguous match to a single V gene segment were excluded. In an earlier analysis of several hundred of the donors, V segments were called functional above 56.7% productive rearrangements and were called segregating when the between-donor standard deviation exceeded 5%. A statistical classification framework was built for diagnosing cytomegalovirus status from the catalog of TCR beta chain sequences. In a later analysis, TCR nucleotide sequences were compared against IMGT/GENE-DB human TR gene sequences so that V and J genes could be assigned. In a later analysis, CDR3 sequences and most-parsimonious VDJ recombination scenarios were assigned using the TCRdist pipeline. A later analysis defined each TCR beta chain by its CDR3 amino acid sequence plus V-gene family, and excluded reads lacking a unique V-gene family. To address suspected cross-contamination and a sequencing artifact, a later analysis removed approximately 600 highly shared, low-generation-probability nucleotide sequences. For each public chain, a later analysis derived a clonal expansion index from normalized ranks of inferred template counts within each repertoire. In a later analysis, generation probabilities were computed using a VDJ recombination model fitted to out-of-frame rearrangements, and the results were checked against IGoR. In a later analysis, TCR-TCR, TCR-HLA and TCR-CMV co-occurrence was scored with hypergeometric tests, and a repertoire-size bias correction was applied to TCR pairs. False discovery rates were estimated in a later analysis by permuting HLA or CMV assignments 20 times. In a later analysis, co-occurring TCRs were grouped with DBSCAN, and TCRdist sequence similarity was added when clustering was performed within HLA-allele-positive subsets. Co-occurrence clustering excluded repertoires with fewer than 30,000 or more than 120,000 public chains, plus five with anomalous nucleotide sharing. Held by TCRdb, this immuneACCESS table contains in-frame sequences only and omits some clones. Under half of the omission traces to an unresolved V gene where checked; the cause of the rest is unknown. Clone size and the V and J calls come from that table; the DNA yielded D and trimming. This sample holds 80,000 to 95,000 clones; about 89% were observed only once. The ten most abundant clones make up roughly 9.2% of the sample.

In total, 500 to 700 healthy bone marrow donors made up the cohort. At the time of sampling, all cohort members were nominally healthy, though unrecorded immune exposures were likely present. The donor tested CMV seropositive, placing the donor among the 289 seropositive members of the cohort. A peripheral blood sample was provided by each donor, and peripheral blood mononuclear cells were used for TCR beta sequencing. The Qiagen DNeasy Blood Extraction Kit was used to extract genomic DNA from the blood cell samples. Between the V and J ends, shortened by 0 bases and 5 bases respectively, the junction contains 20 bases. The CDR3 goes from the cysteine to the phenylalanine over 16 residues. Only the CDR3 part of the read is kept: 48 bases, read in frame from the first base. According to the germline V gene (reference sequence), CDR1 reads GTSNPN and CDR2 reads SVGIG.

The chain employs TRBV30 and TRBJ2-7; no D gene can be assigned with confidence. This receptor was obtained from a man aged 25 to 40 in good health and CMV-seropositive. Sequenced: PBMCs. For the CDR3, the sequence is CAWSVPKYHRYDEQYF. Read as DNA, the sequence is TGTGCCTGGAGTGTACCGAAGTACCATCGCTACGACGAGCAGTACTTC.